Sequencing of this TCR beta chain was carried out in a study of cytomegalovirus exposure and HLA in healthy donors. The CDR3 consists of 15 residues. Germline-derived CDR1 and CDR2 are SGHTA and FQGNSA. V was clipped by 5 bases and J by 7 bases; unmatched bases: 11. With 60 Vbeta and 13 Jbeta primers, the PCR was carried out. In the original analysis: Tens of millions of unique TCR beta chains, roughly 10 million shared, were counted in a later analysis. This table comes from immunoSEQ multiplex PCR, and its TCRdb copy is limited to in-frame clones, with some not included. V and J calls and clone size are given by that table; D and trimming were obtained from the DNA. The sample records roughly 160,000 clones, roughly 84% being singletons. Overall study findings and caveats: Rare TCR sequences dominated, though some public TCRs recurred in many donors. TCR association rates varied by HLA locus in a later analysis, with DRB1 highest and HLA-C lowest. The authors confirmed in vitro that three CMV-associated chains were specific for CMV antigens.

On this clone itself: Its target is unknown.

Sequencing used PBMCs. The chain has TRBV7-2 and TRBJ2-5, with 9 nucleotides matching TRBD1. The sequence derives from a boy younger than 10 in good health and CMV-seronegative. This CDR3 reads CASSAWDRERGTQYF. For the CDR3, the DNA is TGTGCCAGCAGCGCATGGGACAGGGAGAGGGGGACCCAGTACTTC.